This T cell receptor beta chain stems from a study of T cells in Graves' hyperthyroidism and ophthalmopathy. Using RNA transcripts as the source, TCR beta CDR3 regions were amplified. The HTBI primer set drove a first-round RT-PCR of the TCR CDR3. TCRdb re-called the multiplex PCR reads with MiXCR, one entry per CDR3 protein. This sample carries 300,000 or so distinct CDR3 sequences, roughly a fifth of them seen once, and the ten largest clones take around 48%. This clonotype has a handful of counts. Diagnostic decisions used clinical symptoms, serum thyroxine and TRAb, thyroid ultrasound and orbital computed tomography. Trimming stripped 1 base from V and 3 bases from J, with 6 bases between. The CDR3 loop spans 14 amino acids. Per germline, CDR1 LGHNA and CDR2 YNFKEQ.

This chain uses TRBV4-2 with TRBJ1-4; D is undetermined. The sequenced sample was blood. The sequence was obtained from a woman between 50 and 59 years old with Graves' hyperthyroidism. The CDR3 reads CASSQVVPNEKLFF. DNA for the CDR3: TGTGCCAGCAGCCAAGTGGTGCCTAATGAAAAACTGTTTTTT.